This T cell receptor (beta chain) was identified during a study of blood T cell repertoires in COVID-19. Study overall: T cells, B-cell-depleted T cells, or PBMCs supplied cDNA or gDNA.

V lost 3 bases and J 2 bases, leaving 13 bases between the germline ends. Germline CDR1 reads SGHTA; CDR2 reads FQGNSA. CDR3 length equals 15 residues. The method was immunoSEQ multiplex PCR; TCRdb's version includes in-frame clones alone and lacks a portion of them. This table has under 200,000 clones, 75% to 85% appearing once. The sample was peripheral blood. The sequence was obtained from a human donor in a cohort sampled during active COVID-19. The gene calls are TRBV7-2 and TRBJ2-5, with a tentative D call TRBD2 (6 bases). The CDR3 spells CASSFQGGAQETQYF. The CDR3 coding sequence is TGTGCCAGCAGCTTTCAGGGCGGGGCTCAAGAGACCCAGTACTTC. The full variable domain, in which reference TRBV7-2 and TRBJ2-5 provide the parts outside the CDR3, is GAGVSQSPSNKVTEKGKDVELRCDPISGHTALYWYRQSLGQGLEFLIYFQGNSAPDKSGLPSDRFSAERTGGSVSTLTIQRTQQEDSAVYLCASSFQGGAQETQYFGPGTRLLVL.